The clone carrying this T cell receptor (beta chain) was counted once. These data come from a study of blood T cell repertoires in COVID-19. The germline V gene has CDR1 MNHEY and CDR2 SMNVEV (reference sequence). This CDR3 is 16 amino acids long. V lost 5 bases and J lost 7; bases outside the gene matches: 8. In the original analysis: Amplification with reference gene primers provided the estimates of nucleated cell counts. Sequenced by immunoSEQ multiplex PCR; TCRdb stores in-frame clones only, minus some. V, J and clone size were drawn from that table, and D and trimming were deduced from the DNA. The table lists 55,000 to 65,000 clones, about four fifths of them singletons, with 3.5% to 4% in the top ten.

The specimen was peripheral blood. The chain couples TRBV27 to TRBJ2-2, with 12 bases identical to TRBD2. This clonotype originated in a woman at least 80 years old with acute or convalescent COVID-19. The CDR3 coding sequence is TGTGCCAGCAGTGGCCTAGCGGGAGGGCCTTTCGGGGAGCTGTTTTTT. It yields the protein CASSGLAGGPFGELFF.